This is a list of T cell receptor beta chains from one sample in a study of patients and donors after allogeneic stem cell transplantation. Via MiXCR, TCRdb re-called the RT-PCR reads, giving one row per CDR3 protein. There are 37,000 or so distinct CDR3 sequences in the sample; under 40% occur only once, and around 72% lies in the top ten. Sequencing was performed on blood, either unsorted or a sorted T cell fraction (not recorded which). The receptors shown here come from a human donor who was either an allogeneic HSCT recipient or a stem cell or donor lymphocyte infusion donor (not recorded which). It is not recorded whose cells these are; they may come from a transplant donor. The CDR3 runs from the conserved cysteine through the conserved F or W. A D gene is named only where the DNA matches it firmly. Clone size is stated in some rows and not others, as once, few, many or a class when expanded.

D gene	clone size	V gene	J gene	CDR3 DNA	CDR3 protein
NA	NA	TRBV10-3	TRBJ1-5	TGTGCCATCAGTCCGTTTCAGGGGAATCAGCCCCAGCATTTT	CAISPFQGNQPQHF
TRBD1	NA	TRBV4-3	TRBJ1-5	TGCGCCAGCAGCCAAGATGGGGACAGAGATCAGCCCCAGCATTTT	CASSQDGDRDQPQHF
NA	few	TRBV12-3/TRBV12-4	TRBJ1-5	TGTGCCAGCAGTAGGTGGTGGAATCAGCCCCAGCATTTT	CASSRWWNQPQHF
TRBD2	NA	TRBV9	TRBJ2-3	TGTGCCAGCAGCGTATCCGCTAGCGGGGGCACAGATACGCAGTATTTT	CASSVSASGGTDTQYF
TRBD1	NA	TRBV7-8	TRBJ1-5	TGTGCCAGCAGCTCCATCTTCGGGACAGGGAGGAATCAGCCCCAGCATTTT	CASSSIFGTGRNQPQHF
NA	NA	TRBV28	TRBJ1-3	TGTGCCAGCAGTTATAGAATATCGGGACACCTCCGCTCTGGAAACACCATATATTTT	CASSYRISGHLRSGNTIYF
NA	NA	TRBV6-5	TRBJ2-1	TGTGCCAGCACCTTAAGGGACGGCTACAATGAGCAGTTCTTC	CASTLRDGYNEQFF
NA	NA	TRBV11-2	TRBJ1-1	TGTGCCAGCAGCGCGCCATTCGTACGGGGATTAAACACTGAAGCTTTCTTT	CASSAPFVRGLNTEAFF
TRBD1	NA	TRBV28	TRBJ2-7	TGTGCCAGCAGTCCCCTCCCTGACAGGGGGCAAGTCTACGAGCAGTACTTC	CASSPLPDRGQVYEQYF
NA	few	TRBV27	TRBJ1-3	TGTGCCAGCAGTTTCGAGGGTCCTGGAAACACCATATATTTT	CASSFEGPGNTIYF